This paragraph reports one TCR beta chain. Produced via immunoSEQ multiplex PCR; TCRdb's table is partial and in-frame only. In the table there are 55,000 to 70,000 clones, 70% to 90% of which are singletons. Germline CDR1 is SGHRS and CDR2 is YFSETQ. The V end lost 1 base, the J end lost 4 bases, and 20 bases lay between the germline ends. There are 17 residues in the CDR3. The data are from a study of OX40 agonist ivuxolimab in advanced cancers. The gene calls are TRBV5-1 and TRBJ2-5, with D maybe TRBD1 (6 bases). This specimen was CD4+ or CD8+ T cells sorted from blood, taken in a trial of the OX40 agonist ivuxolimab. This clonotype was obtained from an adult with an advanced solid tumor such as melanoma, head and neck, liver or kidney cancer. CDR3 amino acids: CASSLTPGLVGGETQYF. For the CDR3, the DNA is TGCGCCAGCAGCTTGACCCCGGGCCTCGTAGGGGGAGAGACCCAGTACTTC.